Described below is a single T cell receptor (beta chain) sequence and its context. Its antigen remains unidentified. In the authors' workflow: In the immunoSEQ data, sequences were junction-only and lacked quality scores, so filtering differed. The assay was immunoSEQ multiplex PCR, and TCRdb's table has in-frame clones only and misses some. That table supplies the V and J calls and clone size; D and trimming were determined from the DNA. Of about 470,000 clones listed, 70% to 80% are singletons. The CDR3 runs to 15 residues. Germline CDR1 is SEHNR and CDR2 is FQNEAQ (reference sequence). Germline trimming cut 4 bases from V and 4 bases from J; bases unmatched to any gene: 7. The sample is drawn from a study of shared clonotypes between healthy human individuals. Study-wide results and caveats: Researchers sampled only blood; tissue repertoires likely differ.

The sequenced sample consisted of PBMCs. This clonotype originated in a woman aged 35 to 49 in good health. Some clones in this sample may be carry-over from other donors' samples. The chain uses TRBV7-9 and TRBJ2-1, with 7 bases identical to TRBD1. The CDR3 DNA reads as TGTGCCAGCAGCTCCGGGACAGCGTTTTACAATGAGCAGTTCTTC. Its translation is CASSSGTAFYNEQFF.